Below are 7 T cell receptor beta chains sequenced from a single sample in a study of breast tumors, draining lymph nodes, adjacent tissues. Axillary draining lymph nodes of breast cancer patients supplied the node samples. TCRdb re-called the multiplex PCR reads with MiXCR, one entry per CDR3 protein. This table has 200,000 to 250,000 distinct CDR3 sequences, roughly 30% appearing once. Material for sequencing was axillary lymph node tissue. These receptors came from a female donor with breast cancer. Some clones in this sample may be carry-over from other donors' samples.

This clonotype was observed many times. The CDR3 DNA is TGTGCCAGCAGCCAAGATCCCTGGTCCAGGGATCAGCCCCAGCATTTT. It encodes CASSQDPWSRDQPQHF. The V gene is TRBV3-1, the J gene TRBJ1-5; D is perhaps TRBD1 (5 bases). The V end was cut by 0 bases, the J end by 5 bases, with 14 bases between. The germline V gene has CDR1 LGHDT and CDR2 YNNKEL (reference sequence). The CDR3 has 16 amino acids. The full variable domain, rest sourced from reference TRBV3-1 and TRBJ1-5, is DTAVSQTPKYLVTQMGNDKSIKCEQNLGHDTMYWYKQDSKKFLKIMFSYNNKELIINETVPNRFSPKSPDKAHLNLHINSLELGDSAVYFCASSQDPWSRDQPQHFGDGTRLSIL.

This clonotype showed up many times. V usage is TRBV24-1 and J usage is TRBJ2-1; perhaps TRBD1 as D (8 bases). This CDR3 is built from 16 residues. V lost 1 base, J lost 8 bases, and 17 bases lay in between. Germline V gene sequence: CDR1 KGHDR, CDR2 SFDVKD. The chain's CDR3 is CATSDFVRTGRDEQFF. The CDR3 bases are TGTGCCACCAGTGATTTTGTCCGGACAGGGAGGGATGAGCAGTTCTTC.

As regards this clonotype: A read error may explain this, as a much larger clone is one base away. V gene TRBV6-2 or TRBV6-3 combines with J gene TRBJ2-7, with D hard to call. This CDR3 is 13 amino acids long. Germline CDR1 reads MNHEY; CDR2 reads SVGEGT. In nucleotides, the CDR3 is TGTGCCAGCAGAGATGGGGTTGTTTCAGAGGAGTGCTTC. Protein: CASRDGVVSEECF.

V gene TRBV29-1 combines with J gene TRBJ2-7, with D possibly being TRBD1 (6 bases). The CDR3 runs to 17 residues. CDR1 is SQVTM, CDR2 ANQGSEA, per germline. The CDR3, as DNA: TGCGCCAGCAGCCAAGGGGGAAGGTGCATCCTCTCCTACGAGCAGTACTTC. Translated, it gives CASSQGGRCILSYEQYF.

The sample holds many counts of this clonotype. The gene calls are TRBV4-3 and TRBJ2-1, with TRBD1 matching over 8 bases. Trimming took 5 bases from V and 3 from J; bases not matched to a gene: 6. The CDR3 length is 15 residues. Germline V gene data show CDR1 as LGHNA and CDR2 as YSLEER. The CDR3 nucleotides are TGCGCCAGCAGCTCTGGGACAGGCAACTACAATGAGCAGTTCTTC. It is translated as CASSSGTGNYNEQFF.

With regard to this clonotype: Given a much more abundant clone one base away, this may be a read error. This sequence joins TRBV11-3 and TRBJ2-5; no clear D gene. Germline-derived CDR1 and CDR2 are SGHNT and YENEEA. This CDR3 is 13 amino acids long. CDR3: CASRPGLQATQYF. CDR3 coding DNA: TGTGCCAGCAGGCCCGGGCTCCAAGCGACCCAGTACTTC. The full variable domain, rest sourced from reference TRBV11-3 and TRBJ2-5, is EAGVVQSPRYKIIEKKQPVAFWCNPISGHNTLYWYLQNLGQGPELLIRYENEEAVDDSQLPKDRFSAERLKGVDSTLKIQPAELGDSAVYLCASRPGLQATQYFGPGTRLLVL.

This clonotype appeared many times. The chain is built from TRBV5-6 and TRBJ2-7; D perhaps matches TRBD1 (5 bases). CDR1 SGHDT and CDR2 YYEEEE come from the germline V gene. The CDR3 runs 15 residues. The V and J ends lost 2 bases and 3 bases respectively, with 15 bases between them. This CDR3 reads CASSFQGRSNYEQYF. The CDR3 bases are TGTGCCAGCAGCTTTCAGGGTCGTAGTAACTACGAGCAGTACTTC.